The 20 T cell receptor beta chains below come from one sample, sequenced in a study of shared clonotypes between healthy human individuals. Generated by immunoSEQ multiplex PCR, the TCRdb table keeps only in-frame clones and is missing some. Of just over 2,000,000 clones in the sample, 85% to 95% were seen once. Sequencing was done on a sample of naive CD4+ T cells sorted from blood. Subset specified: CD45RA+ positively selected. These receptors were taken from a man aged 18 to 35 in good health.

Notes on this clone: Different DNA sequences within this sample yield the same CDR3. V is TRBV18 and J is TRBJ2-7, with 8 bases lining up with TRBD2. CDR1 is KGHSH and CDR2 is LQKENI in the germline V gene. J gave up 4 bases and V 0 bases, and 2 bases lay outside the gene matches. This CDR3 is 14 amino acids long. CDR3 sequence reads: CASSPPGLAYEQYF. The DNA for the CDR3 is TGTGCCAGCTCACCACCAGGACTAGCTTACGAGCAGTACTTC.

V usage is TRBV30 and J usage is TRBJ2-1; TRBD1 is a possible D gene (5 bases). V lost 0 bases, J lost 15 bases, and 15 bases lay in between. CDR3 size: 12 residues. Germline loops: CDR1 GTSNPN, CDR2 SVGIG (reference sequence). The DNA of the CDR3 is TGTGCCTGGAGTGTAACCCCAGATAGGGGGTTCTTC. It yields the protein CAWSVTPDRGFF. The whole variable domain, filled in from reference TRBV30 and TRBJ2-1, reads SQTIHQWPATLVQPVGSPLSLECTVEGTSNPNLYWYRQAAGRGLQLLFYSVGIGQISSEVPQNLSASRPQDRQFILSSKKLLLSDSGFYLCAWSVTPDRGFFGPGTRLTVL.

This rearrangement joins TRBV7-2 to TRBJ2-7; 13 bases map to TRBD2. CDR1 is SGHTA, CDR2 FQGNSA, per germline. The J segment lost 3 bases and the V segment lost 5 bases, leaving 7 bases of the junction unmatched. The CDR3 runs 16 residues. CDR3 bases: TGTGCCAGCAGCCCGGTACTAGCGGGAGGGGGCTACGAGCAGTACTTC. This translates into CASSPVLAGGGYEQYF.

This chain's CDR3 is CASSYSGSSEAFF. DNA for the CDR3: TGTGCCAGCAGTTACTCGGGCAGCTCTGAAGCTTTCTTT. The rearrangement uses TRBV6-5 and TRBJ1-1; the D is unclear. The CDR3 length is 13 residues. Per the germline V gene, CDR1 is MNHEY and CDR2 is SVGAGI. Trimming took 0 bases from V and 6 from J, leaving 8 bases between them.

The rearrangement links TRBV4-1 to TRBJ2-1; D remains unclear. Germline assignment: CDR1 MGHRA and CDR2 YSYEKL. Trimming shortened V by 0 bases and J by 3 bases, and 15 bases separated the two germline ends. This CDR3 region has 17 residues. The CDR3, as DNA: TGCGCCAGCAGCCAAGATATGAGATTGACTGACTACAATGAGCAGTTCTTC. Its protein is CASSQDMRLTDYNEQFF.

This clone was seen a single time. The CDR3 DNA follows: TGTGCCATCAGTGGGACGCTCCTAGCGGGAGGCTCCTACAATGAGCAGTTCTTC. Translating it yields CAISGTLLAGGSYNEQFF. V gene TRBV10-3 combines with J gene TRBJ2-1, with 11 bases matching TRBD2. Unmatched junction bases numbered 8, after V lost 4 bases and J lost 0 bases. Germline-derived CDR1 and CDR2 are ENHRY and SYGVKD. The CDR3 extends over 18 amino acids.

To note about this clone: The same CDR3 is also encoded by other DNA sequences in this sample. The chain is built from TRBV6-6 and TRBJ2-7, with 7 bases aligning to TRBD1. There are 12 residues in the CDR3. CDR1 MNHNY and CDR2 SVGAGI come from the germline V gene (reference sequence). Unmatched junction bases numbered 4, after V lost 8 bases and J lost 3 bases. This CDR3 is CASRTGNYEQYF. CDR3 DNA: TGTGCCAGCCGGACAGGCAACTACGAGCAGTACTTC.

The chain has TRBV2 and TRBJ2-5; D may be TRBD2 (6 bases). With 3 bases removed from V and 2 bases from J, the gap between germline ends came to 13 bases. This CDR3 comprises 15 residues. Germline loops: CDR1 SNHLY, CDR2 FYNNEI. CDR3 sequence reads: CASSERRTTQETQYF. CDR3 in DNA: TGTGCCAGCAGTGAGAGAAGGACTACTCAAGAGACCCAGTACTTC.

The chain links TRBV9 to TRBJ2-5, with D uncertain. This CDR3 is 15 amino acids long. Germline CDR1 SGDLS, CDR2 YYNGEE. The V and J ends lost 0 bases and 2 bases respectively, with 11 bases between them. The CDR3 reads CASSVGTLGQETQYF. The CDR3, as DNA: TGTGCCAGCAGCGTAGGGACCTTGGGACAAGAGACCCAGTACTTC. The entire variable domain, with the rest obtained from reference TRBV9 and TRBJ2-5, is as follows: DSGVTQTPKHLITATGQRVTLRCSPRSGDLSVYWYQQSLDQGLQFLIQYYNGEERAKGNILERFSAQQFPDLHSELNLSSLELGDSALYFCASSVGTLGQETQYFGPGTRLLVL.

The V call is TRBV7-8, the J call TRBJ1-2, with D perhaps matching TRBD1 (6 bases). The CDR3 has 15 amino acids. The germline V and J ends were trimmed by 4 bases and 4 bases, with 16 bases remaining between them. Germline lookup yields CDR1 SGHVS and CDR2 FQNEAQ. This chain's CDR3 is CASSSEGGASYGYTF. CDR3 DNA: TGTGCCAGCAGCTCCGAGGGGGGGGCAAGCTATGGCTACACCTTC.

This chain uses TRBV25-1 with TRBJ2-5; D perhaps matches TRBD2 (6 bases). This CDR3 region has 13 residues. The germline gives CDR1 MGHDK, CDR2 SYGVNS. Trimming took 3 bases from V and 5 from J, leaving 10 bases between them. The DNA of the CDR3 is TGTGCCAGCAGTGACCCTAGCGTGGAGACCCAGTACTTC. Its translation is CASSDPSVETQYF.

CDR3 residues: CASSGRREISYNEQFF. As DNA, the CDR3 is TGTGCCAGCAGTGGTCGAAGAGAGATCTCCTACAATGAGCAGTTCTTC. The chain uses TRBV6-4 and TRBJ2-1; D not resolved. Trimming stripped 4 bases from V and 0 bases from J, with 13 bases between. Per the germline V gene, CDR1 is MRHNA and CDR2 is SNTAGT. CDR3 length equals 16 residues.

The chain employs TRBV27 and TRBJ1-4; D is undetermined. V gave up 5 bases and J gave up 5 bases, with 15 bases separating them. The germline V gene encodes CDR1 MNHEY and CDR2 SMNVEV (reference sequence). CDR3 length: 15 residues. The CDR3 loop is CASSLIPLGNEKLFF. CDR3 sequence (DNA): TGTGCCAGCAGTCTCATACCCCTCGGGAATGAAAAACTGTTTTTT.

The chain couples TRBV6-5 to TRBJ2-5, with TRBD1 as a possible D gene (6 bases). Germline loops: CDR1 MNHEY, CDR2 SVGAGI. This CDR3 comprises 16 residues. V lost 0 bases, J lost 5 bases, and 16 bases lay in between. CDR3 DNA: TGTGCCAGCAGTTACTCGAAAGGGGGATTCGGGGAGACCCAGTACTTC. It yields the protein CASSYSKGGFGETQYF.

The rearrangement joins TRBV18 to TRBJ2-2; 10 nucleotides match TRBD2. The CDR3 has 16 amino acids. Germline lookup yields CDR1 KGHSH and CDR2 LQKENI. After removal of 3 bases from V and 2 bases from J, the junction contained 3 bases not matched to a gene. Here the CDR3 reads CASSPPSGGNTGELFF. In DNA form, the CDR3 reads TGTGCCAGCTCACCGCCTAGCGGGGGTAACACCGGGGAGCTGTTTTTT.

This chain joins TRBV2 and TRBJ2-2, with D perhaps given as TRBD1 or TRBD2 (5 bases each). Trimming left V 6 bases short and J 1 base short, with 12 bases between. The CDR3 extends over 15 amino acids. Germline V lookup: CDR1 SNHLY, CDR2 FYNNEI. The CDR3 sequence: CASRGRQKNTGELFF. The CDR3, as DNA: TGTGCCAGCAGGGGACGACAGAAGAACACCGGGGAGCTGTTTTTT.

A word on this clone: The junction departs from the called germline gene at one end, perhaps through a read error. V usage is TRBV18 and J usage is TRBJ2-7, with TRBD1 as a possible D gene (6 bases). The germline CDR1 and CDR2 sequences are KGHSH and LQKENI. The CDR3 is 13 amino acids. The CDR3 sequence is CASTPGHRYEQYF. Written as DNA, the CDR3 is TGTGCCAGCACACCGGGACATCGCTACGAGCAGTACTTC. The complete variable domain, with remaining parts taken from reference TRBV18 and TRBJ2-7, reads NAGVMQNPRHLVRRRGQEARLRCSPMKGHSHVYWYRQLPEEGLKFMVYLQKENIIDESGMPKERFSAEFPKEGPSILRIQQVVRGDSAAYFCASTPGHRYEQYFGPGTRLTVT.

V and J are TRBV10-3 and TRBJ1-5; D is unclear. The germline V and J ends were trimmed by 6 bases and 0 bases, with 6 bases remaining between them. This CDR3 region has 13 residues. Germline V gene sequence: CDR1 ENHRY, CDR2 SYGVKD. This CDR3 reads CAIRDVSNQPQHF. DNA for the CDR3: TGTGCCATCAGGGACGTTAGCAATCAGCCCCAGCATTTT.

The J gene is TRBJ2-3, the V gene TRBV6-1; 10 nucleotides line up with TRBD2. Looked up from germline, CDR1 is MNHNS and CDR2 is SASEGT. The V segment lost 8 bases and the J segment 8 bases; nucleotides outside the gene matches: 13. This CDR3 is 15 amino acids long. CDR3 region: CASLPEAGGRVTQYF. The CDR3 DNA is TGTGCCAGCCTCCCGGAAGCGGGGGGGCGCGTTACGCAGTATTTT.

The chain has TRBV5-1 and TRBJ2-1; weak D call: TRBD2 (6 bases). The CDR3 covers 15 residues. Germline V CDR1 and CDR2: SGHRS, YFSETQ. Trimming pared 0 bases from V and 5 bases from J, leaving 12 bases between. The CDR3 DNA follows: TGCGCCAGCAGCTTGGAATCGGGAGTGAACAATGAGCAGTTCTTC. Its translation: CASSLESGVNNEQFF.